Given below is one T cell receptor (beta chain) in context. The entry originates in a study of cytomegalovirus exposure and HLA in healthy donors. Both 60 Vbeta primers and 13 Jbeta primers went into the PCR. Data came from immunoSEQ multiplex PCR; TCRdb stores just in-frame clones and leaves some out. This table has over 150,000 clones, 70% to 85% appearing once. The CDR3 length is 18 residues. V shed 5 bases, J shed 4 bases, and the junction held 12 bases outside the gene matches. From germline, CDR1 is MNHEY and CDR2 SMNVEV (reference sequence). The chain combines TRBV27 with TRBJ2-5; 14 bases agree with TRBD2. This TCR was recovered from a man aged 25-45 years in good health and CMV-seropositive. Material for sequencing was PBMCs. For the CDR3, the DNA is TGTGCCAGCAGTCCGGGGACTAGCGGGGGTGGGAGGGGAGAGACCCAGTACTTC. Its translation: CASSPGTSGGGRGETQYF.